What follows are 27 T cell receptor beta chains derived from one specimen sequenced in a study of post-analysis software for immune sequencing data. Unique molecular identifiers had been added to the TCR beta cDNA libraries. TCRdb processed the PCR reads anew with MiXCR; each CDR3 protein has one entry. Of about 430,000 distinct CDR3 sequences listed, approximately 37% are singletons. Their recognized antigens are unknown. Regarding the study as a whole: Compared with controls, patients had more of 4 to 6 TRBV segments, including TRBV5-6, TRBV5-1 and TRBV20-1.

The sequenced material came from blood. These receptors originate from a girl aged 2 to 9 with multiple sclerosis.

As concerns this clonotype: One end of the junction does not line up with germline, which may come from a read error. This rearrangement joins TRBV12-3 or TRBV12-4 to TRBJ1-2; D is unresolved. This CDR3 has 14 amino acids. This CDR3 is CASNLDTLPYGYTF. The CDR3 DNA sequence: TGTGCCAGCAATTTAGACACCCTACCATATGGCTACACCTTC.

CDR3 protein: CASRVAGASNQPQHF. CDR3 in DNA: TGTGCCAGCAGGGTGGCAGGGGCGAGCAATCAGCCCCAGCATTTT. The gene calls are TRBV6-6 and TRBJ1-5, with a tentative D call TRBD1 (6 bases). There are 15 residues in the CDR3. V dropped 6 bases and J dropped 1 base, with 13 bases sitting between them. Germline CDR1 reads MNHNY; CDR2 reads SVGAGI (reference sequence).

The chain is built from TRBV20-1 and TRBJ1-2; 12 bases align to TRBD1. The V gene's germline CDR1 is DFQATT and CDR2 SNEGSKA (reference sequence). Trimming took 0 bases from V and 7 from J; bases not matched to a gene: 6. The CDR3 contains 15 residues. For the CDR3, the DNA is TGCAGTGCTAGAGATCCGGGACAGGGGGCGCTTGGCTACACCTTC. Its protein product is CSARDPGQGALGYTF.

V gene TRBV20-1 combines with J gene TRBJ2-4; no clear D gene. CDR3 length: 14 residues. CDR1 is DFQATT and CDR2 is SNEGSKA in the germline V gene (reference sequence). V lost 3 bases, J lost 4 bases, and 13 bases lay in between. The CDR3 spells CSASSFTQKNIQYF. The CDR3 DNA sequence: TGCAGTGCTAGTAGTTTCACCCAAAAAAACATTCAGTACTTC.

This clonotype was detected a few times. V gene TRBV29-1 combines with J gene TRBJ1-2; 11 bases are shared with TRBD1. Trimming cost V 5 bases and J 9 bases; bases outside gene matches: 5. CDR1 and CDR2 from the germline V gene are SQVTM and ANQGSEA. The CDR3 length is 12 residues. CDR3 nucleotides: TGCAGCGTTAGGGACAGGGGGATGAGCTACACCTTC. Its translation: CSVRDRGMSYTF.

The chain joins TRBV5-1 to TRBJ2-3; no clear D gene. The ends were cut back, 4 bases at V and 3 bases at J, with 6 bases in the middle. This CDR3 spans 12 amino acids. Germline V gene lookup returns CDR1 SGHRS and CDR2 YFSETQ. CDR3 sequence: CASSHATDTQYF. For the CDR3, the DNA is TGCGCCAGCAGCCATGCAACAGATACGCAGTATTTT.

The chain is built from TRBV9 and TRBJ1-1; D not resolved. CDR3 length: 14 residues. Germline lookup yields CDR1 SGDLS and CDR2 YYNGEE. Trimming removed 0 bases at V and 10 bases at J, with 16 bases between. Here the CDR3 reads CASSVGVGNDRAFF. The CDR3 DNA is TGTGCCAGCAGCGTAGGCGTGGGGAATGATCGAGCTTTCTTT.

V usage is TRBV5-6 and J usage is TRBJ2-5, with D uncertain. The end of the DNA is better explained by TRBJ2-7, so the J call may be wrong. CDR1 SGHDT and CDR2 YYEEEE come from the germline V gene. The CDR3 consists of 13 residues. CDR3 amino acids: CASSLRQWREQYF. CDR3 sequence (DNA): TGTGCCAGCAGCTTGCGGCAATGGCGCGAGCAGTACTTC.

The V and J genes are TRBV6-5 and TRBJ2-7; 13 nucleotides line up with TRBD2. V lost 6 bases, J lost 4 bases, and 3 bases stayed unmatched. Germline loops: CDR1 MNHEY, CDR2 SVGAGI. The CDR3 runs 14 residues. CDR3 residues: CASRRTSGSYEQYF. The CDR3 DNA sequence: TGTGCCAGCAGAAGGACTAGCGGGAGTTACGAGCAGTACTTC.

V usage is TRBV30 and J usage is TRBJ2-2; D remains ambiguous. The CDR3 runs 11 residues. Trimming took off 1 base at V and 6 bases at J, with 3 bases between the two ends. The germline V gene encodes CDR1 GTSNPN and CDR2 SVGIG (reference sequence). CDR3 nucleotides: TGTGCCTGGAGTGCACCCGGGGAGCTGTTTTTT. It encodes CAWSAPGELFF. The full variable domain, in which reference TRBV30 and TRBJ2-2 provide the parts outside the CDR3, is SQTIHQWPATLVQPVGSPLSLECTVEGTSNPNLYWYRQAAGRGLQLLFYSVGIGQISSEVPQNLSASRPQDRQFILSSKKLLLSDSGFYLCAWSAPGELFFGEGSRLTVL.

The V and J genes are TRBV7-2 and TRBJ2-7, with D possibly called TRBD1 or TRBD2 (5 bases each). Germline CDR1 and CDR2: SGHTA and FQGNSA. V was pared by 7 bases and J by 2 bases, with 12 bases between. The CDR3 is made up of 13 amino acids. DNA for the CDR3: TGTGCCAGCACCGGGACCCCTGCCTACGAGCAGTACTTC. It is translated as CASTGTPAYEQYF. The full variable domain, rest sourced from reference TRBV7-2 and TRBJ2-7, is GAGVSQSPSNKVTEKGKDVELRCDPISGHTALYWYRQSLGQGLEFLIYFQGNSAPDKSGLPSDRFSAERTGGSVSTLTIQRTQQEDSAVYLCASTGTPAYEQYFGPGTRLTVT.

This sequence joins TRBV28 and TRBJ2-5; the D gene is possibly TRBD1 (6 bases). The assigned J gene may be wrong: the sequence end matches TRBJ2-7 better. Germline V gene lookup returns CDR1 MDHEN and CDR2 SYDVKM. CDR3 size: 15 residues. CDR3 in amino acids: CASSLQGTSSYEQYF. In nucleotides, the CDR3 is TGTGCCAGCAGCCTACAGGGAACCAGCTCCTACGAGCAGTACTTC.

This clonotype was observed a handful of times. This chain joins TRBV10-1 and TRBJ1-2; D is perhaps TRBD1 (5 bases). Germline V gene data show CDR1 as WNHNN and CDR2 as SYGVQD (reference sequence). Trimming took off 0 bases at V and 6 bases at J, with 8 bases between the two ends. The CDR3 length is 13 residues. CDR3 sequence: CASSESGRDGYTF. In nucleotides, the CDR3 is TGCGCCAGCAGTGAGTCGGGGCGGGATGGCTACACCTTC.

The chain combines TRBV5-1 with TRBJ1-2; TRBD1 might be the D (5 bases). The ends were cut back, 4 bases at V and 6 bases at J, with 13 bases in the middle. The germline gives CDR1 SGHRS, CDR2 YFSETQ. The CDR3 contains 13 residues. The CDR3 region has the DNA TGCGCCAGCAGCCACCAGGGTCGGGATGGCTACACCTTC. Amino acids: CASSHQGRDGYTF.

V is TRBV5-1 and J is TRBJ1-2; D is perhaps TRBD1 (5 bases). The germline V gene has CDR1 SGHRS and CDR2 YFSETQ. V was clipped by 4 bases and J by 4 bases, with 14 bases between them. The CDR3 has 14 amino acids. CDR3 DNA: TGCGCCAGCAGCAATTCAGGGATCGTCTATGGCTACACCTTC. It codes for CASSNSGIVYGYTF.

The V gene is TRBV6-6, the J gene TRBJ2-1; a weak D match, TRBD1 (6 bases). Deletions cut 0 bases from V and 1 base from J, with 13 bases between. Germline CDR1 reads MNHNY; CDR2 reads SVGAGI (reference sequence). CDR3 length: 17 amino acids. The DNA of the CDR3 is TGTGCCAGCAGTTACTCTTCCGGGGACATATCCTACAATGAGCAGTTCTTC. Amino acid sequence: CASSYSSGDISYNEQFF.

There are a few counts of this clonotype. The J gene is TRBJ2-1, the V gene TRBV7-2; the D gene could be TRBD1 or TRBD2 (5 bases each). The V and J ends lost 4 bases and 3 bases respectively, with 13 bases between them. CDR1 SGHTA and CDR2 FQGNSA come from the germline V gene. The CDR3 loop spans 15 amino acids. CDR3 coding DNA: TGTGCCAGCAGCTCGTATGGGGACCGCTACAATGAGCAGTTCTTC. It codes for CASSSYGDRYNEQFF.

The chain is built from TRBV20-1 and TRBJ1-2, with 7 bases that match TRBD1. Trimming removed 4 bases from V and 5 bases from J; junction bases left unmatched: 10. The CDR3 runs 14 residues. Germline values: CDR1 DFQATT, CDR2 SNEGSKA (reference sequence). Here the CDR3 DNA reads TGCAGTGCTACCTTACAGGGGCCTCGATATGGCTACACCTTC. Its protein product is CSATLQGPRYGYTF.

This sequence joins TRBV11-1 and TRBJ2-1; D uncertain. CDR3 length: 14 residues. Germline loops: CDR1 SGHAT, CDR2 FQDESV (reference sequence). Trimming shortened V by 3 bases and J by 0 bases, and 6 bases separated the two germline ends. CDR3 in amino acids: CASSFGYSYNEQFF. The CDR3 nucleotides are TGTGCCAGCAGCTTCGGATACTCCTACAATGAGCAGTTCTTC.

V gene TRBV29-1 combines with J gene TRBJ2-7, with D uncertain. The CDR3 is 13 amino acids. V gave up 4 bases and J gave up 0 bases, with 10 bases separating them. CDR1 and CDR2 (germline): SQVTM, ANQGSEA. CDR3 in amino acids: CSVVYYHSYEQYF. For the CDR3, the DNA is TGCAGCGTTGTTTATTACCACTCCTACGAGCAGTACTTC.

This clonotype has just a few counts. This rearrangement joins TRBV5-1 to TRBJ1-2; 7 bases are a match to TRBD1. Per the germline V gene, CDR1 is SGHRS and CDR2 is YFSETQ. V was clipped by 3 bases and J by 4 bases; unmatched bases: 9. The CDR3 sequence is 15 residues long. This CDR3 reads CASSSMTGIGYGYTF. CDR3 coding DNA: TGCGCCAGCAGCTCCATGACAGGGATCGGCTATGGCTACACCTTC.

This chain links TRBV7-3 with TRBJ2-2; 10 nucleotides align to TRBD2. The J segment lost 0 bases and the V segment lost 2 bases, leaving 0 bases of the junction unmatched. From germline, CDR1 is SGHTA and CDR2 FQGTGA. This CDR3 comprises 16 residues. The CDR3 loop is CASSLGLAANTGELFF. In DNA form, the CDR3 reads TGTGCCAGCAGCTTAGGACTAGCGGCGAACACCGGGGAGCTGTTTTTT.

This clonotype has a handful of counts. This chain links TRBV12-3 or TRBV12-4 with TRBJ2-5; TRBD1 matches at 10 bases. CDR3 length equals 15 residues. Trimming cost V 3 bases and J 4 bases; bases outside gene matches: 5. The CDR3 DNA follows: TGTGCCAGCAGTTTCCACCGGGACAGGGGAGAGACCCAGTACTTC. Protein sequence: CASSFHRDRGETQYF.

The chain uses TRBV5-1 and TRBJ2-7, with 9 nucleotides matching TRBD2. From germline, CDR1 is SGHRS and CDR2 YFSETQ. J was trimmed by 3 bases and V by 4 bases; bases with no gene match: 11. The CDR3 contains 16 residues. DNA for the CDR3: TGCGCCAGCAGCGCTTATAGCGGGAGCGGGTTCTACGAGCAGTACTTC. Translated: CASSAYSGSGFYEQYF.

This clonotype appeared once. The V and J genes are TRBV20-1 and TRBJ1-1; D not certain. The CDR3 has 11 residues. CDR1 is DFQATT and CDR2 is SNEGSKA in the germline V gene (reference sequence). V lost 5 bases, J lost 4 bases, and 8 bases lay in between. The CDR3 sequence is CSARAPTEAFF. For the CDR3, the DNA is TGCAGTGCTCGGGCCCCCACTGAAGCTTTCTTT.

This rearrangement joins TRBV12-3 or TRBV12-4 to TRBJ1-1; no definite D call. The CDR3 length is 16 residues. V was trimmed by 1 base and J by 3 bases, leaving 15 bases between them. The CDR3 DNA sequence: TGTGCCAGCAGTTTAGGGTTCGGGGATCGGCACACTGAAGCTTTCTTT. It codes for CASSLGFGDRHTEAFF.

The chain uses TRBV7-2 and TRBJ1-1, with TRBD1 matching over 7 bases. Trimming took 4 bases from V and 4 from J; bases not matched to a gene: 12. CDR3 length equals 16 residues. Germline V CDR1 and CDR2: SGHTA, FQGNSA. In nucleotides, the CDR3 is TGTGCCAGCAGCTCGCAGGGGGGGGTATCGAGCACTGAAGCTTTCTTT. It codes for CASSSQGGVSSTEAFF.